This TCR beta chain was profiled in a study of post-analysis software for immune sequencing data. Study at large: Included courses were relapsing-remitting and secondary progressive multiple sclerosis; progressive-relapsing multiple sclerosis was also included.

Study findings and constraints: Higher frequency in patients than in controls was seen for roughly five TRBV segments, with TRBV5-6, TRBV5-1 and TRBV20-1 among them. Multiple sclerosis patients showed significantly lower normalized Chao1 diversity than controls did. Under F measure analysis, samples from one preparation batch co-clustered strongly.

In this sample, this clonotype turned up a few times. Antigen unknown. Germline V gene sequence: CDR1 SGHAT, CDR2 FQNNGV. Trimming shortened V by 3 bases and J by 6 bases, and 18 bases separated the two germline ends. This CDR3 has 16 amino acids. Unique molecular identifiers were built into the TCR beta cDNA libraries. There were about 0.95 to 11 million T cells, and roughly 0.5 million cDNA molecules came from them. TCRdb reprocessed the PCR reads via MiXCR and lists one record per CDR3 protein. The data hold about 540,000 distinct CDR3 sequences, with around a third observed a single time. The chain couples TRBV11-2 to TRBJ2-1, with a tentative D call TRBD1 (6 bases). The sample comprised blood. The clonotype was recovered from a girl aged 2-17 years with multiple sclerosis. The CDR3 DNA reads TGTGCCAGCAGCTTCCACCGGGACACAATACGCAATGAGCAGTTCTTC. Translated, it gives CASSFHRDTIRNEQFF.